The 14 T cell receptor beta chains reported below all come from one sample, sequenced in a study of blood T cell repertoires in COVID-19. The data were produced by immunoSEQ multiplex PCR, yet TCRdb's version contains in-frame clones alone and is incomplete. The sample lists tens of thousands of clones, around 90% seen once, with 5% to 6.5% in the top ten. Sequenced material: peripheral blood. These receptors all come from a man aged 45-60 years with active COVID-19.

The V gene is TRBV9, the J gene TRBJ2-1, with 9 bases identical to TRBD1. This CDR3 is 15 amino acids long. Germline V gene lookup returns CDR1 SGDLS and CDR2 YYNGEE. Germline trimming cut 0 bases from V and 5 bases from J; bases unmatched to any gene: 3. DNA of the CDR3: TGTGCCAGCAGCGTAGGAGGGACAGGGCACAATGAGCAGTTCTTC. Translated: CASSVGGTGHNEQFF.

The chain links TRBV9 to TRBJ2-3, with 7 bases that match TRBD2. The CDR3 is 17 amino acids. Germline V gene sequence: CDR1 SGDLS, CDR2 YYNGEE. Trimming cost V 0 bases and J 3 bases; bases outside gene matches: 10. CDR3 nucleotide sequence: TGTGCCAGCAGCGTAGATAGGACTAGAGGTGGTACAGATACGCAGTATTTT. Protein product: CASSVDRTRGGTDTQYF.

The gene calls are TRBV5-1 and TRBJ1-5; no definite D call. V lost 1 base to trimming and J lost 1 base, with 9 bases between them. This CDR3 region has 15 residues. From germline, CDR1 is SGHRS and CDR2 YFSETQ. This CDR3 reads CASSLFGGSNQPQHF. The DNA of the CDR3 is TGCGCCAGCAGCTTGTTCGGCGGGAGCAATCAGCCCCAGCATTTT.

The chain uses TRBV7-9 and TRBJ1-4, with D unresolved. The CDR3 spans 13 residues. The germline V gene encodes CDR1 SEHNR and CDR2 FQNEAQ (reference sequence). The V and J ends lost 1 base and 8 bases respectively, with 8 bases between them. The CDR3 protein is CASSLGEAEKLFF. CDR3 DNA sequence: TGTGCCAGCAGCTTAGGGGAGGCCGAAAAACTGTTTTTT.

This chain links TRBV5-1 with TRBJ1-5; D not resolved. The CDR3 covers 15 residues. CDR1 is SGHRS, CDR2 YFSETQ, per germline. V lost 0 bases to trimming and J lost 7 bases, with 14 bases between them. The CDR3 loop reads CASSLDSGGGQPQHF. Here the CDR3 DNA reads TGCGCCAGCAGCTTGGACTCCGGTGGCGGCCAGCCCCAGCATTTT.

The chain recombines TRBV18 with TRBJ2-1, with 13 bases matching TRBD2. CDR1 KGHSH and CDR2 LQKENI come from the germline V gene. The CDR3 totals 18 residues. V was clipped by 1 base and J by 5 bases; unmatched bases: 8. CDR3 nucleotides: TGTGCCAGCTCACCACAAGGAACTAGCGGGAGGGCCCACAATGAGCAGTTCTTC. Protein sequence: CASSPQGTSGRAHNEQFF.

J is TRBJ2-5 and V is TRBV5-5; TRBD2 agrees at 7 bases. V trimming: 1 base; J trimming: 1 base; junction bases outside the gene matches: 4. The CDR3 contains 15 residues. In germline, CDR1 is SGHKS, CDR2 YYEKEE (reference sequence). This chain's CDR3 is CASSLSSGVQETQYF. The CDR3 region has the DNA TGTGCCAGCAGCTTGTCCAGCGGGGTCCAAGAGACCCAGTACTTC. Drawing the rest from reference TRBV5-5 and TRBJ2-5, the complete variable domain is DAGVTQSPTHLIKTRGQQVTLRCSPISGHKSVSWYQQVLGQGPQFIFQYYEKEERGRGNFPDRFSARQFPNYSSELNVNALLLGDSALYLCASSLSSGVQETQYFGPGTRLLVL.

The chain links TRBV28 to TRBJ2-3; 7 positions agree with TRBD1. This CDR3 contains 16 residues. The germline CDR1 and CDR2 sequences are MDHEN and SYDVKM. Trimming took 6 bases from V and 0 from J; bases not matched to a gene: 9. The CDR3 sequence is CASSPGTGASTDTQYF. The CDR3 DNA follows: TGTGCCAGCAGCCCGGGTACAGGGGCGAGCACAGATACGCAGTATTTT.

V usage is TRBV7-2 and J usage is TRBJ2-3, with TRBD2 identical over 9 bases. This CDR3 spans 15 amino acids. Per germline, CDR1 SGHTA and CDR2 FQGNSA. V trimming: 3 bases; J trimming: 5 bases; junction bases outside the gene matches: 6. CDR3 nucleotide sequence: TGTGCCAGCAGCTTCCAAGCGGGGGGCGGAGATACGCAGTATTTT. Its protein is CASSFQAGGGDTQYF.

The rearrangement joins TRBV7-2 to TRBJ2-7, with TRBD2 matching 10 bases. Trimming at V came to 10 bases and at J to 3 bases, leaving 6 bases not matched to a gene. CDR3 size: 13 residues. Germline V gene sequence: CDR1 SGHTA, CDR2 FQGNSA. The CDR3 DNA reads TGTGCCACTAGCGGGAGCTCCCTCTACGAGCAGTACTTC. This translates into CATSGSSLYEQYF.

The chain employs TRBV4-3 and TRBJ2-3; 14 nucleotides align to TRBD2. Unmatched junction bases numbered 0, after V lost 3 bases and J lost 1 base. This CDR3 is built from 16 residues. Germline-derived CDR1 and CDR2 are LGHNA and YSLEER. CDR3 residues: CASSQGLAGGTDTQYF. The CDR3 DNA is TGCGCCAGCAGCCAGGGACTAGCGGGGGGCACAGATACGCAGTATTTT.

A single count supports this clone. V usage is TRBV27 and J usage is TRBJ2-1; 11 nucleotides align to TRBD2. The germline V gene encodes CDR1 MNHEY and CDR2 SMNVEV (reference sequence). J was trimmed by 6 bases and V by 5 bases; bases with no gene match: 9. CDR3 length: 16 residues. The CDR3 DNA follows: TGTGCCAGCAGTGGAGGTAGCGGGAGGGCTCGCAATGAGCAGTTCTTC. Its protein product is CASSGGSGRARNEQFF.

CDR3 protein: CASSIIGATNYEQYF. As DNA, the CDR3 is TGTGCCAGTAGTATAATCGGTGCCACCAACTACGAGCAGTACTTC. The rearrangement links TRBV19 to TRBJ2-7; D is undetermined. CDR1 is LNHDA and CDR2 is SQIVND in the germline V gene (reference sequence). CDR3 size: 15 residues. V lost 2 bases and J 3 bases, leaving 14 bases between the germline ends.

This chain joins TRBV28 and TRBJ2-3, with 14 nucleotides matching TRBD2. This CDR3 spans 17 amino acids. With V trimmed by 5 bases and J by 3 bases, 7 bases remained unmatched. CDR1 and CDR2 (germline): MDHEN, SYDVKM. The CDR3 protein is CASSLLGLAGGTDTQYF. For the CDR3, the DNA is TGTGCCAGCAGTCTCCTTGGACTAGCGGGGGGAACAGATACGCAGTATTTT.